Presented here are 32 T cell receptor beta chains from one specimen sequenced in a study of blood T cells in healthy people across ages. Primed by a sample-barcoded 5' primer and a J-beta primer mix, a second PCR proceeded for about 7 to 11 cycles. A single record per CDR3 protein comes from TCRdb applying MiXCR to the 5' RACE reads. The data hold about a million distinct CDR3 sequences, with 35% to 40% observed a single time. The sample comprised blood. These receptors all come from a man between 18 and 35 years old in good health.

The rearrangement joins TRBV29-1 to TRBJ1-2; 7 bases match TRBD1. Germline values: CDR1 SQVTM, CDR2 ANQGSEA. The V and J ends lost 7 bases and 6 bases, in that order; junction bases with no gene match: 5. The CDR3 loop spans 11 amino acids. This CDR3 is CSGQGSDGYTF. In DNA, the CDR3 is TGCAGCGGACAGGGCTCAGATGGCTACACCTTC.

Concerning this clonotype: A much more abundant neighbour one base away suggests this may be a read error. The CDR3 DNA reads as TGTGCCAGCAGTTCCCTCTTAGATAGCGGGGGGCCTCACTACAATGAGCAGTACTTC. It yields the protein CASSSLLDSGGPHYNEQYF. The genes are TRBV6-2 or TRBV6-3 and TRBJ2-7; 10 bases align to TRBD2. The ends lost 4 bases at V and 7 bases at J; junction bases unmatched: 22. The CDR3 runs to 19 residues. Germline loops: CDR1 MNHEY, CDR2 SVGEGT.

V is TRBV4-1 and J is TRBJ1-4; the D gene is possibly TRBD1 (6 bases). This CDR3 spans 15 amino acids. Germline V gives CDR1 MGHRA, CDR2 YSYEKL. Trimming removed 1 base from V and 4 bases from J, with 10 bases in between. The DNA for the CDR3 is TGCGCCAGCAGCCAAGGACAGGTCCTTAATGAAAAACTGTTTTTT. Translating it yields CASSQGQVLNEKLFF.

The chain recombines TRBV20-1 with TRBJ1-2; tentatively, D is TRBD1 (6 bases). This CDR3 comprises 14 residues. Trimming pared 6 bases from V and 4 bases from J, leaving 18 bases between. Germline-derived CDR1 and CDR2 are DFQATT and SNEGSKA (reference sequence). Here the CDR3 reads CSALDRRDAYGYTF. CDR3 DNA sequence: TGCAGTGCCCTGGACAGAAGGGATGCCTATGGCTACACCTTC.

V gene TRBV6-5 combines with J gene TRBJ2-5; D call uncertain. Trimming removed 3 bases from V and 1 base from J, with 12 bases in between. CDR1 and CDR2 from the germline V gene are MNHEY and SVGAGI. The CDR3 is made up of 15 amino acids. The CDR3 DNA reads as TGTGCCAGCAGTTATAGAGCGTACACCCAAGAGACCCAGTACTTC. The encoded protein is CASSYRAYTQETQYF.

This CDR3 is CASSQPVTTSTDTQYF. CDR3 DNA: TGTGCCAGCAGCCAACCCGTGACAACTAGCACAGATACGCAGTATTTT. This chain connects TRBV3-1 to TRBJ2-3, with no clear D. The CDR3 runs to 16 residues. Germline V gene lookup returns CDR1 LGHDT and CDR2 YNNKEL (reference sequence). Trimming stripped 2 bases from V and 0 bases from J, with 12 bases between.

This chain links TRBV7-2 with TRBJ2-1, with TRBD2 matching over 11 bases. The CDR3 covers 17 residues. V shed 4 bases and J 5 bases; nucleotides not matched to a gene: 10. The germline V gene has CDR1 SGHTA and CDR2 FQGNSA. The CDR3 reads CASSSIELAGANNEQFF. In nucleotides, the CDR3 is TGTGCCAGCAGCTCGATAGAACTAGCGGGAGCTAACAATGAGCAGTTCTTC.

The sample holds a few counts of this clonotype. In nucleotides, the CDR3 is TGCAGCGTTGGACAGGTTCTGAACACTGAAGCTTTCTTT. Translating gives CSVGQVLNTEAFF. The chain is built from TRBV29-1 and TRBJ1-1, with a possible D match to TRBD1 (6 bases). The CDR3 is 13 residues long. In germline, CDR1 is SQVTM, CDR2 ANQGSEA. The germline V and J ends were trimmed by 4 bases and 0 bases, with 9 bases remaining between them. The variable domain in full, completed from reference TRBV29-1 and TRBJ1-1, reads SAVISQKPSRDICQRGTSLTIQCQVDSQVTMMFWYRQQPGQSLTLIATANQGSEATYESGFVIDKFPISRPNLTFSTLTVSNMSPEDSSIYLCSVGQVLNTEAFFGQGTRLTVV.

This rearrangement joins TRBV20-1 to TRBJ1-1, with D perhaps TRBD1 (6 bases). CDR1 and CDR2 from the germline V gene are DFQATT and SNEGSKA (reference sequence). This CDR3 comprises 20 residues. Trimming took 0 bases from V and 2 from J, leaving 28 bases between them. DNA for the CDR3: TGCAGTGCTAGAGATAGGCGGCGGCTTCCAGAGGGGGGTGGAAACACTGAAGCTTTCTTT. It translates to CSARDRRRLPEGGGNTEAFF.

The chain carries TRBV20-1 and TRBJ1-4; the D gene is possibly TRBD1 (6 bases). CDR3 length: 12 amino acids. V was pared by 3 bases and J by 8 bases, with 10 bases between. Germline V CDR1 and CDR2: DFQATT, SNEGSKA (reference sequence). CDR3 sequence: CSASGRGEKLFF. CDR3 in DNA: TGCAGTGCTAGTGGCAGGGGCGAAAAACTGTTTTTT.

V and J are TRBV20-1 and TRBJ2-3; the match to TRBD2 covers 11 bases. V lost 0 bases, J lost 7 bases, and 9 bases stayed unmatched. The germline gives CDR1 DFQATT, CDR2 SNEGSKA (reference sequence). The CDR3 totals 16 residues. The CDR3 DNA follows: TGCAGTGCTAGAGATGGGACTAGCGGACATTCACATACGCAGTATTTT. This translates into CSARDGTSGHSHTQYF.

The chain uses TRBV5-1 and TRBJ2-1; a weak D match, TRBD1 (6 bases). Trimming stripped 5 bases from V and 5 bases from J, with 29 bases between. Germline CDR1 reads SGHRS; CDR2 reads YFSETQ. The CDR3 consists of 19 residues. CDR3 region: CASRSALFQGQWPNNEQFF. The CDR3 nucleotides read TGCGCCAGCAGATCTGCACTGTTTCAGGGGCAGTGGCCGAACAATGAGCAGTTCTTC. The full variable domain, with the rest looked up from reference TRBV5-1 and TRBJ2-1, is KAGVTQTPRYLIKTRGQQVTLSCSPISGHRSVSWYQQTPGQGLQFLFEYFSETQRNKGNFPGRFSGRQFSNSRSEMNVSTLELGDSALYLCASRSALFQGQWPNNEQFFGPGTRLTVL.

This clonotype was detected ten times or more. CDR3 protein: CASSLGPGALRNQPQHF. CDR3 nucleotide sequence: TGCGCCAGCAGCTTGGGTCCGGGGGCCTTACGAAATCAGCCCCAGCATTTT. The rearrangement links TRBV5-1 to TRBJ1-5, with D maybe TRBD1 (6 bases). V lost 0 bases and J 4 bases, leaving 17 bases between the germline ends. The CDR3 totals 17 residues. Germline assignment: CDR1 SGHRS and CDR2 YFSETQ.

This clonotype has more than one count but fewer than ten. The genes are TRBV7-9 and TRBJ1-2; no reliable D call. This CDR3 region has 16 residues. Trimming removed 5 bases from V and 4 bases from J, with 20 bases in between. Germline CDR1 reads SEHNR; CDR2 reads FQNEAQ (reference sequence). As DNA, the CDR3 is TGTGCCAGCAGCCCCAAGGGCACCTCCATATCCTATGGCTACACCTTC. It codes for CASSPKGTSISYGYTF.

The V and J genes are TRBV24-1 and TRBJ2-2; 9 bases are shared with TRBD1. The CDR3 has 19 residues. Germline assignment: CDR1 KGHDR and CDR2 SFDVKD. V shed 1 base and J 3 bases; nucleotides not matched to a gene: 11. The CDR3 coding sequence is TGTGCCACCAGTGATTTATCACCGGACAGGGGTCGGGACACCGGGGAGCTGTTTTTT. Protein sequence: CATSDLSPDRGRDTGELFF.

This chain connects TRBV28 to TRBJ2-7; TRBD1 aligns across 7 bases. The J call may be mistaken, given a closer DNA end match to TRBJ2-5. CDR1 and CDR2 (germline): MDHEN, SYDVKM. The length of the CDR3 is 16 residues. As DNA, the CDR3 is TGTGCCAGCAGTTCCCCTTTTACAGGGGAAGGAGGGACCCAGTACTTC. This encodes CASSSPFTGEGGTQYF.

This clonotype was observed a few times. The V gene is TRBV24-1, the J gene TRBJ2-5; the D call may be TRBD1 or TRBD2 (5 bases each). Trimming stripped 2 bases from V and 3 bases from J, with 9 bases between. The length of the CDR3 is 14 residues. Looked up from germline, CDR1 is KGHDR and CDR2 is SFDVKD. CDR3 sequence: CATSDSGRKETQYF. In DNA form, the CDR3 reads TGTGCCACCAGTGATTCGGGACGGAAAGAGACCCAGTACTTC.

The rearrangement links TRBV20-1 to TRBJ1-1, with D perhaps TRBD1 (5 bases). The CDR3 is made up of 14 amino acids. CDR1 and CDR2 from the germline V gene are DFQATT and SNEGSKA (reference sequence). The V and J ends lost 0 bases and 4 bases respectively, with 12 bases between them. CDR3 nucleotides: TGCAGTGCTAGAGATTACTCCGGGGCCACTGAAGCTTTCTTT. This codes for CSARDYSGATEAFF.

This clonotype was seen more than once but under ten times. CDR3 sequence: CASSFGASNSPLHF. The CDR3 DNA is TGTGCCAGCAGTTTTGGGGCGTCTAATTCACCCCTCCACTTT. The chain combines TRBV27 with TRBJ1-6, with TRBD1 as a possible D gene (5 bases). From germline, CDR1 is MNHEY and CDR2 SMNVEV (reference sequence). With 3 bases removed from V and 6 bases from J, the gap between germline ends came to 9 bases. CDR3 length: 14 residues.

The chain carries TRBV4-3 and TRBJ2-2; D gene uncertain. CDR1 is LGHNA and CDR2 is YSLEER in the germline V gene. The V gene lost 0 bases and the J gene lost 4 bases, with 9 bases spanning the gap. The CDR3 is 15 amino acids. In DNA form, the CDR3 reads TGCGCCAGCAGCCAAGAGGGATCACGCACCGGGGAGCTGTTTTTT. Its translation: CASSQEGSRTGELFF.

This clonotype came up once. The CDR3 region is CATSEGTGFQPQHF. In nucleotides, the CDR3 is TGTGCCACCAGTGAGGGGACAGGGTTTCAGCCCCAGCATTTT. V and J are TRBV24-1 and TRBJ1-5, with TRBD1 identical over 9 bases. The CDR3 has 14 residues. J gave up 6 bases and V 4 bases, and 3 bases lay outside the gene matches. CDR1 is KGHDR, CDR2 SFDVKD, per germline.

The chain couples TRBV12-3 or TRBV12-4 to TRBJ2-1, with a weak D call TRBD1 (5 bases). The CDR3 is 12 residues long. V dropped 6 bases and J dropped 5 bases, with 8 bases sitting between them. The CDR3 DNA reads TGTGCCAGCAGGACGACAGACAATGAGCAGTTCTTC. Its protein product is CASRTTDNEQFF.

A few counts support this clonotype. The chain combines TRBV18 with TRBJ2-1; 8 nucleotides agree with TRBD1. Germline CDR1 and CDR2: KGHSH and LQKENI. This CDR3 is built from 14 residues. The trim removed 6 bases at V and 5 bases at J, leaving 6 bases unmatched. DNA of the CDR3: TGTGCCAGCTCCCCGGGACAGGAAAACAATGAGCAGTTCTTC. As protein: CASSPGQENNEQFF. The complete variable domain, with remaining parts taken from reference TRBV18 and TRBJ2-1, reads NAGVMQNPRHLVRRRGQEARLRCSPMKGHSHVYWYRQLPEEGLKFMVYLQKENIIDESGMPKERFSAEFPKEGPSILRIQQVVRGDSAAYFCASSPGQENNEQFFGPGTRLTVL.

This clonotype was detected a few times. The V call is TRBV3-1, the J call TRBJ2-1; a possible D gene is TRBD2 (6 bases). The J call could be wrong; TRBJ2-7 is a better fit for the DNA end. Germline values: CDR1 LGHDT, CDR2 YNNKEL (reference sequence). The CDR3 runs 15 residues. CDR3 loop: CASSQAGVSYNEQYF. As DNA, the CDR3 is TGTGCCAGCAGCCAAGCGGGGGTATCCTACAATGAGCAGTACTTC.

The chain combines TRBV6-5 with TRBJ2-2; D not resolved. The CDR3 runs to 14 residues. Germline V lookup: CDR1 MNHEY, CDR2 SVGAGI. Trimming stripped 5 bases from V and 8 bases from J, with 15 bases between. The CDR3 DNA follows: TGTGCCAGCAGTGACGGAAGCCTCGTAGGGGAGCTGTTTTTT. This encodes CASSDGSLVGELFF.

There are a few counts of this clonotype. V usage is TRBV29-1 and J usage is TRBJ1-5; 8 bases are a match to TRBD1. After removal of 5 bases from V and 5 bases from J, the junction contained 8 bases not matched to a gene. Germline-derived CDR1 and CDR2 are SQVTM and ANQGSEA. This CDR3 comprises 14 residues. This chain's CDR3 is CSVKQGEGDQPQHF. Written as DNA, the CDR3 is TGCAGCGTTAAACAGGGGGAGGGTGATCAGCCCCAGCATTTT.

This clonotype showed up just once. This chain joins TRBV4-3 and TRBJ1-6, with 9 bases lining up with TRBD1. CDR1 and CDR2 (germline): LGHNA, YSLEER. The CDR3 runs 15 residues. Trimming removed 0 bases from V and 13 bases from J; junction bases left unmatched: 7. For the CDR3, the DNA is TGCGCCAGCAGCCAAGAAGGGACAGGGTTTCTCCCCCTCCACTTT. This encodes CASSQEGTGFLPLHF.

This clonotype was counted between two and nine times. The chain combines TRBV15 with TRBJ1-4; the match to TRBD1 covers 7 bases. Germline CDR1 is LNHNV and CDR2 is YYDKDF (reference sequence). The V segment lost 2 bases and the J segment 6 bases; nucleotides outside the gene matches: 15. The CDR3 is 18 amino acids. CDR3 nucleotides: TGTGCCACCAGCAGAAAGGCCCCACGACAGGGATTGGATGAAAAACTGTTTTTT. Translating gives CATSRKAPRQGLDEKLFF.

V gene TRBV20-1 combines with J gene TRBJ2-1; 10 bases fit TRBD1. The J call may be incorrect, as the DNA end agrees better with TRBJ2-7. Germline loops: CDR1 DFQATT, CDR2 SNEGSKA (reference sequence). This CDR3 is 16 amino acids long. The CDR3 nucleotides are TGCAGTGCCCTTGACAGGGGGCAAAGCTCCTACAATGAGCAGTACTTC. Translating gives CSALDRGQSSYNEQYF.

This clonotype was counted at least ten times. The V and J genes are TRBV27 and TRBJ2-1, with unresolved D. The CDR3 is made up of 10 amino acids. Deletions cut 3 bases from V and 9 bases from J, with 3 bases between. Germline CDR1 reads MNHEY; CDR2 reads SMNVEV (reference sequence). CDR3 amino acids: CASSLVEQFF. In DNA form, the CDR3 reads TGTGCCAGCAGTTTGGTTGAGCAGTTCTTC.

The V and J genes are TRBV7-3 and TRBJ1-2; D unresolved. The V and J ends lost 1 base and 8 bases respectively, with 26 bases between them. In germline, CDR1 is SGHTA, CDR2 FQGTGA. The CDR3 consists of 18 residues. CDR3 in amino acids: CASSLMVGGNKRTPGYTF. CDR3 nucleotide sequence: TGTGCCAGCAGCTTAATGGTTGGAGGCAACAAACGGACCCCGGGCTACACCTTC.

The genes are TRBV6-6 and TRBJ1-1, with TRBD1 matching 8 bases. The length of the CDR3 is 14 residues. CDR1 is MNHNY, CDR2 SVGAGI, per germline (reference sequence). Germline trimming cut 6 bases from V and 2 bases from J; bases unmatched to any gene: 5. CDR3 in amino acids: CASSRDRPNTEAFF. The DNA for the CDR3 is TGTGCCAGCAGCCGGGACAGGCCAAACACTGAAGCTTTCTTT.